This TCR beta chain is drawn from a study of blood T cell repertoires in COVID-19. Measured with immunoSEQ multiplex PCR; TCRdb has only the in-frame clones, and not every one. The sample records 150,000 to 200,000 clones, approximately 84% being singletons. The V and J ends lost 0 bases and 10 bases, in that order; junction bases with no gene match: 10. There are 16 residues in the CDR3. The V gene's germline CDR1 is SGHRS and CDR2 YFSETQ. The material sequenced was peripheral blood. The TCR was taken from an elderly woman with acute or convalescent COVID-19. The rearrangement uses TRBV5-1 and TRBJ2-1, with 10 bases matching TRBD2. The CDR3 DNA is TGCGCCAGCAGCTTGGCCCAAGCGGGGGGGCCGAGGGAGCAGTTCTTC. It translates to CASSLAQAGGPREQFF. The full variable domain, with the rest looked up from reference TRBV5-1 and TRBJ2-1, is KAGVTQTPRYLIKTRGQQVTLSCSPISGHRSVSWYQQTPGQGLQFLFEYFSETQRNKGNFPGRFSGRQFSNSRSEMNVSTLELGDSALYLCASSLAQAGGPREQFFGPGTRLTVL.